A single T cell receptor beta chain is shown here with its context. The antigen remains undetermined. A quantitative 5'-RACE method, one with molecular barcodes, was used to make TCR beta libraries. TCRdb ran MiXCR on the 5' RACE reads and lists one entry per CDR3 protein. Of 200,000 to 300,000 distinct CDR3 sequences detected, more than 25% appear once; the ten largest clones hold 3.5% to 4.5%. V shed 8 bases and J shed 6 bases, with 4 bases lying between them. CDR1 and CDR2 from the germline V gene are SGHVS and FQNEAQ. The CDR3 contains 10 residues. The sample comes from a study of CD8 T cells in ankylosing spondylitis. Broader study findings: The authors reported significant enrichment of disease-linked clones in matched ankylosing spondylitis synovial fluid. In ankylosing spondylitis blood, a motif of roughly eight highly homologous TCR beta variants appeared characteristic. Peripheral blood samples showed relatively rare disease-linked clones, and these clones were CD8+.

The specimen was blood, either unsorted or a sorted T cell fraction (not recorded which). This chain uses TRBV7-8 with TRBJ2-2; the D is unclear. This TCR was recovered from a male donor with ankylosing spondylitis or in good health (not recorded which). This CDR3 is CASLAGELFF. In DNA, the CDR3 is TGTGCCAGCCTTGCCGGGGAGCTGTTTTTT. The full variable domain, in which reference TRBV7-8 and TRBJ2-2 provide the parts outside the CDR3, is GAGVSQSPRYKVAKRGQDVALRCDPISGHVSLFWYQQALGQGPEFLTYFQNEAQLDKSGLPSDRFFAERPEGSVSTLKIQRTQQEDSAVYLCASLAGELFFGEGSRLTVL.